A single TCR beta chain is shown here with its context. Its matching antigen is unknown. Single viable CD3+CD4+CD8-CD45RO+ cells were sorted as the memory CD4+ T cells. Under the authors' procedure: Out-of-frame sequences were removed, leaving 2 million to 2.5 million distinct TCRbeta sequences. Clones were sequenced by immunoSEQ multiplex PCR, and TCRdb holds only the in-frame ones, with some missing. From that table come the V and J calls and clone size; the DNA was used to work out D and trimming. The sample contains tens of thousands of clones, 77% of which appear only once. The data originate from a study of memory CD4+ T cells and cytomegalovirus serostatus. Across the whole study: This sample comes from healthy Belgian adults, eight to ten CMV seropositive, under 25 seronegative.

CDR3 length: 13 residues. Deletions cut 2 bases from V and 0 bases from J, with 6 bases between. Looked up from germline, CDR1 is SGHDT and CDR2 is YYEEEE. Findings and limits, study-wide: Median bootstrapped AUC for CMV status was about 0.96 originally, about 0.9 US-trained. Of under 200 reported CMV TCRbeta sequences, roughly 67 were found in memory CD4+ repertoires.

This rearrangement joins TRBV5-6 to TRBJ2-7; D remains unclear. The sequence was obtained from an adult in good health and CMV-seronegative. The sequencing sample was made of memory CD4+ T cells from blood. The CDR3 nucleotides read TGTGCCAGCAGCTTTCCATACTCCTACGAGCAGTACTTC. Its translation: CASSFPYSYEQYF.